This T cell receptor (beta chain) was obtained from a study of neurological immune-mediated disorders (dated by TCRdb to about 2019). Looking at the study overall: Among the roughly 34 multiple sclerosis patients, relapsing-remitting MS was present in 31 and secondary progressive MS was present in 3. The approximately 110 TCR-beta libraries included longitudinal samples, technical triplicates and paired sorted CD4+ and CD8+ T-cell subsets alongside PBMC samples. Peripheral blood TCR-beta repertoires from patients with HTLV-I-associated myelopathy (HAM/TSP), patients with multiple sclerosis, and healthy controls were compared in the study using UMI-based sequencing. The cohort comprised roughly 70 subjects: roughly 15 HAM/TSP patients, 34 multiple sclerosis patients and about 20 healthy controls.

The investigation overall reported the following: No clinical or MRI features were associated with the MS cluster, and the authors said that larger cohorts are needed. TCR clonal expansion was highest in HAM/TSP patients and lowest in MS patients, with MS patients falling below even healthy controls. Expanded clones from different subjects shared no identical CDR3 amino acid sequences, which suggests that TCR-beta repertoires were private in all groups. In a phylogenetic analysis, the repertoires of 18 out of 34 MS patients fell into a single cluster of related CDR3 sequences, pointing to a possible signature at the repertoire level.

The CDR3, from cysteine to phenylalanine, totals 15 residues. The read is trimmed to its CDR3 DNA, 45 bases read in frame from base 1. According to the germline V gene, CDR1 reads SGHRS and CDR2 reads YFSETQ. V is pruned by 5 bases and J by 6 bases, leaving 11 bases of the junction without a gene match. This clonotype has at least ten counts. Its antigen has not been determined. Base qualities are not recorded, but no much larger clone differs from it by a single base. Libraries from unsorted PBMCs were made from 2 million PBMCs kept in RNAlater at -80 degrees C until RNA extraction. The multiple sclerosis patients were enrolled in a US clinical protocol that used magnetic resonance imaging to evaluate disease progression. PBMCs were separated from peripheral blood using Ficoll-Hypaque density gradient centrifugation and then cryopreserved in liquid nitrogen. To synthesize cDNA, template-switch 5'RACE was performed with a primer carrying a 10-nucleotide random unique molecular identifier so that each TCR transcript was tagged. Each sequencing run produced over 160 million TCR-beta sequences covering 15-18 subjects. Total RNA was extracted with the RNeasy kit. The KAPA Real-time Library Amplification kit was used to amplify TCR-beta VDJ regions with primers for the TCR constant region and the 5'RACE anchor. Sample indexes and Illumina adaptors were added in a first PCR, and a second PCR then increased library yield. The roughly 650 bp TCR product was size-selected on a 2% E-gel SizeSelection system after Ampure bead purification. Before pooling, libraries had their quality checked on a Bioanalyzer, their concentration measured with Qubit, and their quantity determined with the Kapa Library Quantification kit. Paired-end 2 x 150 bp sequencing of the libraries was performed on an Illumina HiSeq 2500. To increase sequence diversity, about 23-32% phiX was spiked into each library pool. The published analysis was carried out like this. The quality-filtered reads were processed with the UMI-based MiGEC pipeline, whose error correction step removed more than 80% of the raw TCR sequences. IMGT germline references were used for aligning VDJ genes, and each clonotype was defined as a unique CDR3 amino acid sequence together with its V-J genes. Clonal expansion, Shannon diversity, and CDR3 relatedness (CalcPairwiseDistances, ClusterSamples) were evaluated with VDJtools, and phylogenetic trees were built with CLCbio workbench. Using coefficient-of-variation modelling across technical triplicates, the study counted a clone as expanded if it had at least 8 unique UMIs. The public sequencing data were trimmed at Q25 with fastp and processed into clonotypes with MiXCR by TCRdb, which kept only in-frame beta chains. Merged by CDR3 protein, the rows form single entries marked with the most common genes and DNA. TCRdb, not the authors, supplied the V and J calls. For this sample the table gives 60,000 to 85,000 distinct CDR3 sequences, of which about 5% were detected only once. 2% to 2.5% of the sample goes to the ten largest clones.

The sequenced sample was PBMCs. The chain links TRBV5-1 with TRBJ1-1; TRBD1 agrees with 9 junctional bases. The origin of this receptor is a woman aged 30 to 39 with multiple sclerosis. The CDR3 protein sequence reads: CASRTGGAGRSEAFF. The DNA is TGCGCCAGCAGAACAGGGGGCGCCGGGAGGTCTGAAGCTTTCTTT.